What follows are 5 T cell receptor beta chains derived from one specimen sequenced in a study of cytomegalovirus exposure and HLA in healthy donors. Use of 60 Vbeta and 13 Jbeta primers characterized the PCR. The protocol was immunoSEQ multiplex PCR, while the TCRdb copy is restricted to in-frame clones and leaves out a portion. The sample has about 110,000 clones; more than 70% are singletons. The specimen was PBMCs. These receptors came from a man aged 35 to 55 in good health and CMV-seronegative.

The chain combines TRBV2 with TRBJ1-1; D is unresolved. The CDR3 spans 11 residues. Germline V gene data show CDR1 as SNHLY and CDR2 as FYNNEI. V was shortened by 10 bases and J by 3 bases, with 9 bases between the two germline ends. The CDR3 DNA follows: TGTGCCACCGAGGCTTACACTGAAGCTTTCTTT. Its protein product is CATEAYTEAFF.

This chain links TRBV4-2 with TRBJ1-5; TRBD1 matches at 7 bases. The CDR3 contains 15 residues. Germline CDR1 reads LGHNA; CDR2 reads YNFKEQ. V lost 4 bases to trimming and J lost 3 bases; unmatched junction nucleotides: 6. The CDR3 protein is CASSPWGQTNQPQHF. Here the CDR3 DNA reads TGTGCCAGCAGCCCGTGGGGACAGACCAATCAGCCCCAGCATTTT.

The chain couples TRBV13 to TRBJ2-1; 11 bases agree with TRBD2. With V trimmed by 0 bases and J by 2 bases, 3 bases remained unmatched. This CDR3 spans 17 amino acids. Germline-derived CDR1 and CDR2 are PRHDT and FYEKMQ (reference sequence). This CDR3 is CASSLGLTSGAYNEQFF. The CDR3 DNA sequence: TGTGCCAGCAGCTTAGGCCTGACTAGCGGGGCCTACAATGAGCAGTTCTTC.

This clone was counted once. V gene TRBV2 combines with J gene TRBJ1-2; 7 nucleotides align to TRBD1. The length of the CDR3 is 13 residues. Germline loops: CDR1 SNHLY, CDR2 FYNNEI. J gave up 5 bases and V 0 bases, and 0 bases lay outside the gene matches. CDR3 DNA sequence: TGTGCCAGCAGTGAAGCCAGGGGGTATGGCTACACCTTC. Translating gives CASSEARGYGYTF.

The chain joins TRBV2 to TRBJ2-3; tentative D call: TRBD2 (6 bases). Trimming cost V 7 bases and J 0 bases, with 11 bases left between them. Germline CDR1 is SNHLY and CDR2 is FYNNEI. The CDR3 loop spans 14 amino acids. The CDR3 DNA sequence: TGTGCCAGCACCCCCGGGACTAGCACAGATACGCAGTATTTT. Its translation: CASTPGTSTDTQYF.